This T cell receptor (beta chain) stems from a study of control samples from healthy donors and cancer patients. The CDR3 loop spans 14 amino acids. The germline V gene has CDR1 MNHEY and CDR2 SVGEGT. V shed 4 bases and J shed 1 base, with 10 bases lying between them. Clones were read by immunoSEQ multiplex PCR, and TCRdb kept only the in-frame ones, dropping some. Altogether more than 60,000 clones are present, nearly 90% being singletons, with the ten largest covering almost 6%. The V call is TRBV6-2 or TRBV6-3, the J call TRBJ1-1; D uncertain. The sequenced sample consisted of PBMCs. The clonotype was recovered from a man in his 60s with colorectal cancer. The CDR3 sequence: CASSFPRENTEAFF. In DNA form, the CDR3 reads TGTGCCAGCAGTTTTCCTAGGGAGAACACTGAAGCTTTCTTT.